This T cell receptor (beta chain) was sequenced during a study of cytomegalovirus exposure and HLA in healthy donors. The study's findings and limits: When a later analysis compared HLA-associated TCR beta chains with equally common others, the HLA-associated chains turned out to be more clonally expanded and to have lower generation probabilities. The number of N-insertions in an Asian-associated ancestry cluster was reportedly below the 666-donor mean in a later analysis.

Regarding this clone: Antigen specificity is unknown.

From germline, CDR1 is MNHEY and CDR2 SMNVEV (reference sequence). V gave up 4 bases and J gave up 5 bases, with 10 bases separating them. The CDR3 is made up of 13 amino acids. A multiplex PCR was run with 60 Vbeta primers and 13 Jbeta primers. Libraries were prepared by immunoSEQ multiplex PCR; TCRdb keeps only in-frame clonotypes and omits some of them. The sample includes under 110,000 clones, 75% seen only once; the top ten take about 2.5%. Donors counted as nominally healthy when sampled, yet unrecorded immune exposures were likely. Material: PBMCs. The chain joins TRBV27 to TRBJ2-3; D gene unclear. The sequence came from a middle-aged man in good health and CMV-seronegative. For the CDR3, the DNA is TGTGCCAGCAGTTCAAAGCCCGGAGATACGCAGTATTTT. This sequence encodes CASSSKPGDTQYF.